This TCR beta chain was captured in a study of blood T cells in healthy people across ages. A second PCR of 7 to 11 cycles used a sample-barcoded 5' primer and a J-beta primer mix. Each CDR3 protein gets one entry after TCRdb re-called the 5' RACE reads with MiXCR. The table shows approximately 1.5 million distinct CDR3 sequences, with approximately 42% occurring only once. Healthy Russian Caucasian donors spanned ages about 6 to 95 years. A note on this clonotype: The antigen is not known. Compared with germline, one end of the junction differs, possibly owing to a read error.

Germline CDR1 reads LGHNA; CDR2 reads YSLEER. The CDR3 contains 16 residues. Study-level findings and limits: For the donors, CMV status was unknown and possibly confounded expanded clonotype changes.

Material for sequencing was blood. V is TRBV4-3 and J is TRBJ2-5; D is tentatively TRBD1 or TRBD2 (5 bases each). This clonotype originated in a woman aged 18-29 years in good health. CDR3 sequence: CASSQGRAGSWETQCF. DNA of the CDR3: TGCGCCAGCAGCCAAGGGCGGGCAGGGTCATGGGAGACCCAGTGCTTC.